Each of the 8 T cell receptor beta chains below was sequenced from the same sample in a study of blood T cell repertoires in COVID-19. Measured with immunoSEQ multiplex PCR; TCRdb has only the in-frame clones, and not every one. The sample shows 95,000 to 150,000 clones, around 83% of them seen only once. Input material: PBMCs or T cells enriched from blood (not recorded which). The receptors originated from a woman aged 25-40 years who had recovered from COVID-19.

The V gene is TRBV11-2, the J gene TRBJ2-5, with 8 bases that match TRBD2. The CDR3 sequence is 14 residues long. J gave up 2 bases and V 9 bases, and 8 bases lay outside the gene matches. Germline CDR1 and CDR2: SGHAT and FQNNGV. For the CDR3, the DNA is TGTGCCAGTGCGCTAGCGGGTATTCAAGAGACCCAGTACTTC. Protein product: CASALAGIQETQYF.

The chain uses TRBV28 and TRBJ2-7, with 7 bases aligning to TRBD2. V lost 6 bases and J lost 3; bases outside the gene matches: 8. Germline loops: CDR1 MDHEN, CDR2 SYDVKM. CDR3 size: 14 residues. DNA of the CDR3: TGTGCCAGCAGCCCAAGCGGGACCAGCTACGAGCAGTACTTC. Translating gives CASSPSGTSYEQYF.

This chain connects TRBV29-1 to TRBJ1-2; TRBD1 aligns across 8 bases. V shed 4 bases, J shed 3 bases, and the junction held 1 base outside the gene matches. This CDR3 comprises 12 residues. Germline V lookup: CDR1 SQVTM, CDR2 ANQGSEA. The CDR3 coding sequence is TGCAGCGTTGGGGACAGGCACTATGGCTACACCTTC. Amino acids: CSVGDRHYGYTF.

The chain carries TRBV7-2 and TRBJ1-4, with a weak D call TRBD1 (5 bases). The CDR3 covers 14 residues. Germline V lookup: CDR1 SGHTA, CDR2 FQGNSA. Trimming removed 1 base from V and 8 bases from J, with 11 bases in between. CDR3 protein: CASSLGGVREKLFF. DNA for the CDR3: TGTGCCAGCAGCTTAGGGGGCGTCAGGGAAAAACTGTTTTTT.

In its sample, this clone was seen a few times. The chain is built from TRBV6-4 and TRBJ1-1; D is undetermined. The CDR3 length is 13 residues. CDR1 and CDR2 (germline): MRHNA, SNTAGT. V was clipped by 3 bases and J by 2 bases, with 7 bases between them. CDR3 region: CASSENSNTEAFF. The CDR3 DNA sequence: TGTGCCAGCAGTGAAAACAGTAACACTGAAGCTTTCTTT.

The chain carries TRBV18 and TRBJ1-6, with 7 nucleotides matching TRBD1. The V segment lost 4 bases and the J segment 5 bases; nucleotides outside the gene matches: 2. Germline loops: CDR1 KGHSH, CDR2 LQKENI. CDR3 length: 14 amino acids. The CDR3 reads CASSLDRHNSPLHF. CDR3 nucleotides: TGTGCCAGCTCACTGGACAGGCATAATTCACCCCTCCACTTT.

CDR3 loop: CASSRGTGTNNSPLHF. The CDR3 nucleotides read TGTGCCAGCTCACGAGGGACCGGGACTAATAATTCACCCCTCCACTTT. This sequence joins TRBV18 and TRBJ1-6; possible D gene TRBD1, 5 bases. CDR1 and CDR2 from the germline V gene are KGHSH and LQKENI. This CDR3 spans 16 amino acids. V was shortened by 4 bases and J by 5 bases, with 15 bases between the two germline ends.

The rearrangement uses TRBV12-3 or TRBV12-4 and TRBJ2-5; D might be TRBD2 (6 bases). This CDR3 is built from 13 residues. Trimming removed 8 bases at V and 5 bases at J, with 15 bases between. The CDR3 nucleotides are TGTGCCAGCGGCTTGCAGGGAGGCGAGACCCAGTACTTC. As protein: CASGLQGGETQYF.